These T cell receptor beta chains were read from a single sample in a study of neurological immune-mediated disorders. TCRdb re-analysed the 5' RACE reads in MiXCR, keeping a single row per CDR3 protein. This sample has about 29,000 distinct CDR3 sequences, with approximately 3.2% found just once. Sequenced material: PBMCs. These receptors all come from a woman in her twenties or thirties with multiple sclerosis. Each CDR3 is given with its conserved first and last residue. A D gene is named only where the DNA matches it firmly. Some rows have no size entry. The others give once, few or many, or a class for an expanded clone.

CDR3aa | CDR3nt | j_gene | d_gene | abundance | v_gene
CASRPGNGNIQYF | TGTGCCAGCAGACCCGGGAATGGAAACATTCAGTACTTC | TRBJ2-4 | NA | many | TRBV28
CASSTTSRETQYF | TGCGCCAGCAGCACGACTAGCCGAGAGACCCAGTACTTC | TRBJ2-5 | TRBD2 | many | TRBV5-1
CSARVREGRTDTQYF | TGCAGTGCTAGAGTTCGGGAGGGCCGAACAGATACGCAGTATTTT | TRBJ2-3 | TRBD2 | many | TRBV20-1
CASRRDSQNEKLFF | TGTGCCAGCAGACGGGACAGCCAGAATGAAAAACTGTTTTTT | TRBJ1-4 | TRBD1 | many | TRBV12-3/TRBV12-4
CASSPLPGSYEQYF | TGTGCCAGCAGTCCCCTACCCGGGAGCTACGAGCAGTACTTC | TRBJ2-7 | NA | many | TRBV12-3/TRBV12-4
CASSYFQGAQQFF | TGTGCCAGCAGTTACTTTCAGGGGGCACAGCAGTTCTTC | TRBJ2-1 | TRBD1 | large | TRBV6-5
CASSVQAPGANVLTF | TGTGCCAGCAGTGTACAGGCTCCTGGGGCCAACGTCCTGACTTTC | TRBJ2-6 | NA | many | TRBV12-3/TRBV12-4
CASSFGEGYEQYF | TGTGCCAGCAGTTTCGGGGAAGGCTACGAGCAGTACTTC | TRBJ2-7 | NA | many | TRBV28
CASSEVSGSSYEQYF | TGTGCCAGCAGTGAAGTATCAGGCAGCTCCTACGAGCAGTACTTC | TRBJ2-7 | NA | many | TRBV6-1
CAWSLDRGYSPLHF | TGTGCCTGGAGTTTGGATAGGGGTTATTCACCCCTCCACTTT | TRBJ1-6 | NA | many | TRBV30
CASSLTGTTYEQYF | TGCGCCAGCAGCTTAACCGGGACAACCTACGAGCAGTACTTC | TRBJ2-7 | NA | many | TRBV5-1
CASSLGTHPTDTQYF | TGCGCCAGCAGCTTGGGAACCCACCCCACAGATACGCAGTATTTT | TRBJ2-3 | NA | many | TRBV5-1
CASSLWQGRGTEAFF | TGTGCCAGCAGTTTGTGGCAGGGTCGGGGGACTGAAGCTTTCTTT | TRBJ1-1 | NA | many | TRBV12-3/TRBV12-4
CASSKGTTNEQFF | TGCGCCAGCAGTAAAGGGACTACCAATGAGCAGTTCTTC | TRBJ2-1 | TRBD2 | medium-sized | TRBV5-1
CSATRTSSYNEQFF | TGCAGTGCAACGCGGACTAGCTCCTACAATGAGCAGTTCTTC | TRBJ2-1 | TRBD2 | medium-sized | TRBV20-1
CASSFPRRPYEQYF | TGTGCCAGCAGCTTCCCCAGGCGCCCCTACGAGCAGTACTTC | TRBJ2-7 | NA | many | TRBV11-2
CASSPTPLAGVKNEQFF | TGTGCCAGCTCACCCACCCCGCTAGCGGGAGTAAAGAATGAGCAGTTCTTC | TRBJ2-1 | TRBD2 | many | TRBV18
CSVLSGGPGTQYF | TGCAGTGTGCTAAGCGGGGGGCCGGGAACGCAGTATTTT | TRBJ2-3 | TRBD2 | many | TRBV20-1
CAISGRADFDEQYF | TGTGCCATTAGCGGGAGGGCGGATTTCGACGAGCAGTACTTC | TRBJ2-7 | TRBD2 | NA | TRBV5-3
CASSQNTEAFF | TGTGCCAGCAGCCAGAACACTGAAGCTTTCTTT | TRBJ1-1 | NA | many | TRBV7-2
CATSRAPGPLNSPLHF | TGTGCCACCAGCAGAGCACCGGGACCCCTTAATTCACCCCTCCACTTT | TRBJ1-6 | NA | NA | TRBV15
CASSLVGAQPQNF | TGTGCCAGCAGCTTAGTCGGGGCTCAGCCCCAGAATTTT | TRBJ1-5 | NA | many | TRBV7-2
CASSLGSGSTSYEQYF | TGTGCCAGCAGCTTAGGTAGCGGGTCAACGTCCTACGAGCAGTACTTC | TRBJ2-7 | TRBD2 | many | TRBV7-2
CASSLGGRGLAGELFF | TGTGCCAGCAGCTTAGGCGGCAGGGGGCTAGCCGGGGAGCTGTTTTTT | TRBJ2-2 | TRBD1 | many | TRBV7-8
CSATSGTGMNTGELFF | TGCAGTGCTACTTCCGGGACAGGAATGAACACCGGGGAGCTGTTTTTT | TRBJ2-2 | TRBD1 | many | TRBV20-1
CASSYSWLAAQETQYF | TGTGCCAGCAGTTACTCGTGGCTAGCCGCTCAAGAGACCCAGTACTTC | TRBJ2-5 | NA | many | TRBV6-5
CASSLSPDRPHEQYF | TGTGCCAGCTCACTATCGCCGGACAGGCCCCACGAGCAGTACTTC | TRBJ2-7 | TRBD1 | many | TRBV18